This T cell receptor beta chain was identified during a study of blood T cell repertoires in COVID-19 (dated by TCRdb to 2020 to 2021). Looking at the study overall: Collaborator samples came from the United States, Italy and Spain and covered acute and convalescent phases of COVID-19. The material from the prospective study consisted of cDNA or gDNA derived from T cells, B-cell-depleted T cells, or PBMCs. The dataset comprised deeply sampled blood TCRbeta repertoires from subjects exposed to, actively infected with, or recovered from COVID-19. The repertoires were released in a freely available public database intended as a resource for research on the immune response to SARS-CoV-2. The samples were drawn from the first 160 participants of the ongoing ImmuneRACE study and from 950 to 1,500 subjects provided by 6 global collaborators. Sample metadata almost always included a de-identified subject ID, COVID-19 status, age in years and sex. HLA class I and class II types, where available, came from metadata supplied by the sample provider rather than from assay-based typing.

Study-wide conclusions, independent of this receptor: Clinical and demographic metadata were provided uncurated, with the amount varying by source and participant.

Each collaborating institution followed its own protocols to collect whole blood in K2EDTA tubes. Collaborator samples were shipped for TCRbeta analysis as frozen whole blood, isolated PBMCs, or DNA extracted from either sample type. TCRbeta CDR3 regions were amplified from genomic DNA using the immunoSEQ Assay, a bias-controlled multiplex PCR. Concerning the study's data processing: The number of nucleated cells in each sample was estimated by amplification of reference gene primers within the assay. Sequence reads were collapsed and filtered to measure the absolute abundance of every unique TCRbeta CDR3 rearrangement. For each sample, productive Simpson clonality was calculated by taking the square root of Simpson's diversity index across productive rearrangements. TCRdb took this table from immuneACCESS and kept in-frame rearrangements with V and J called. Such tables lack part of the clones; where checked against another copy, unresolved V genes explain under half of the gap, and the rest is unexplained. V and J calls and clone size are as listed in that table; D and trimming were resolved from the DNA. For this sample the table gives tens of thousands of clones, of which 84% were detected only once. The ten largest clonotypes hold roughly 1.5% of the sample.

Turning to this clone: Its antigen is unknown. Base qualities are missing; no much larger clone stands one base away.

From the cysteine through the phenylalanine, the CDR3 covers 16 amino acids. Only the CDR3 region is kept as DNA, spanning 48 bases read in frame from base 1. V loses 0 bases of germline sequence and J loses 0 bases, and the interval between the two ends is 12 bases. CDR1 and CDR2, looked up from the germline V gene, are LGHNA and YSLEER. Recombination linked TRBV4-3 to TRBJ2-7; the best D guess is TRBD2, with 5 bases matching. This TCR was sampled from a man aged 50 to 59 with acute or convalescent COVID-19. Sequencing was performed on peripheral blood. The DNA is TGCGCCAGCAGCCAAGACGACGGGATGCTCTCCTACGAGCAGTACTTC. Translated, it gives CASSQDDGMLSYEQYF.